A single sample is the source of the 18 T cell receptor beta chains below, sequenced in a study of cytomegalovirus exposure and HLA in healthy donors. It was with 60 Vbeta and 13 Jbeta primers that the PCR ran. The table came from immunoSEQ multiplex PCR; TCRdb's copy has only in-frame clones and leaves some out. The profile shows 100,000 to 150,000 clones, 81% of them singletons. Sample: PBMCs. The receptors come from a man between 18 and 35 years old in good health and CMV-seronegative.

The chain carries TRBV29-1 and TRBJ1-3; a possible D gene is TRBD1 (6 bases). The CDR3 extends over 14 amino acids. In germline, CDR1 is SQVTM, CDR2 ANQGSEA. V was pared by 6 bases and J by 4 bases, with 16 bases between. CDR3 coding DNA: TGCAGCGTACATTACAGGGCGAGCGGAAACACCATATATTTT. Protein sequence: CSVHYRASGNTIYF. Together with reference TRBV29-1 and TRBJ1-3, the CDR3 gives the full variable domain: SAVISQKPSRDICQRGTSLTIQCQVDSQVTMMFWYRQQPGQSLTLIATANQGSEATYESGFVIDKFPISRPNLTFSTLTVSNMSPEDSSIYLCSVHYRASGNTIYFGEGSWLTVV.

The chain couples TRBV30 to TRBJ2-4; TRBD1 matches at 8 bases. Trimming cost V 3 bases and J 11 bases; bases outside gene matches: 3. Germline lookup yields CDR1 GTSNPN and CDR2 SVGIG (reference sequence). The CDR3 contains 11 residues. CDR3 coding DNA: TGTGCCTGGAGCACAGGGGGTTTTCAGTACTTC. It encodes CAWSTGGFQYF.

The chain links TRBV19 to TRBJ2-1, with 12 nucleotides matching TRBD2. The germline V gene encodes CDR1 LNHDA and CDR2 SQIVND (reference sequence). Unmatched junction bases numbered 7, after V lost 9 bases and J lost 4 bases. The CDR3 totals 15 residues. This chain's CDR3 is CASTLAGGVYNEQFF. The CDR3 bases are TGTGCCAGCACACTAGCGGGGGGCGTTTACAATGAGCAGTTCTTC. The full variable domain, in which reference TRBV19 and TRBJ2-1 provide the parts outside the CDR3, is DGGITQSPKYLFRKEGQNVTLSCEQNLNHDAMYWYRQDPGQGLRLIYYSQIVNDFQKGDIAEGYSVSREKKESFPLTVTSAQKNPTAFYLCASTLAGGVYNEQFFGPGTRLTVL.

V and J are TRBV7-6 and TRBJ1-1; 8 bases agree with TRBD1. The CDR3 extends over 14 amino acids. CDR1 is SGHVS, CDR2 FNYEAQ, per germline. V lost 3 bases to trimming and J lost 3 bases; unmatched junction nucleotides: 3. CDR3 nucleotides: TGTGCCAGCAGCTTCACAGGGGGGGACACTGAAGCTTTCTTT. Its protein is CASSFTGGDTEAFF.

The chain employs TRBV5-1 and TRBJ2-3, with 11 nucleotides matching TRBD2. The CDR3 length is 18 residues. In germline, CDR1 is SGHRS, CDR2 YFSETQ. J gave up 0 bases and V 2 bases, and 8 bases lay outside the gene matches. Here the CDR3 DNA reads TGCGCCAGCAGCTTTGGACTAGCGGGTCGATCTAGCACAGATACGCAGTATTTT. Translated, it gives CASSFGLAGRSSTDTQYF.

This clone was observed a few times. The chain links TRBV6-5 to TRBJ1-5; TRBD1 matches at 9 bases. CDR3 length equals 14 residues. J gave up 6 bases and V 6 bases, and 6 bases lay outside the gene matches. Per germline, CDR1 MNHEY and CDR2 SVGAGI. CDR3 DNA sequence: TGTGCCAGCAGCCTAACAGGGGGCTCTCAGCCCCAGCATTTT. It codes for CASSLTGGSQPQHF.

CDR3 DNA sequence: TGTGCCAGCAGTTTGGGGACCTACAGGGAAAACGAGCAGTACTTC. Translated: CASSLGTYRENEQYF. This rearrangement joins TRBV27 to TRBJ2-7; a possible D gene is TRBD1 (6 bases). Germline CDR1 MNHEY, CDR2 SMNVEV (reference sequence). V gave up 3 bases and J gave up 5 bases, with 17 bases separating them. The CDR3 sequence is 15 residues long.

This sequence joins TRBV7-2 and TRBJ2-7; maybe TRBD1 (5 bases). The CDR3 contains 11 residues. Trimming removed 3 bases at V and 7 bases at J, with 7 bases between. Germline V gene lookup returns CDR1 SGHTA and CDR2 FQGNSA. CDR3 DNA sequence: TGTGCCAGCAGCTTGGGGCTTGAGCAGTACTTC. It codes for CASSLGLEQYF.

CDR3 DNA sequence: TGTGCCAGCAGTTACGAGCAGGGGCTCTACGAGCAGTACTTC. It yields the protein CASSYEQGLYEQYF. The chain is built from TRBV6-5 and TRBJ2-7; TRBD1 is a possible D gene (6 bases). The CDR3 runs 14 residues. Trimming took 2 bases from V and 3 from J, leaving 11 bases between them. Germline V gene sequence: CDR1 MNHEY, CDR2 SVGAGI.

This chain links TRBV5-1 with TRBJ1-1, with TRBD1 identical over 7 bases. V trimming: 4 bases; J trimming: 1 base; junction bases outside the gene matches: 7. Germline V gives CDR1 SGHRS, CDR2 YFSETQ. This CDR3 has 15 amino acids. As DNA, the CDR3 is TGCGCCAGCAGCCGACGGGGGACAGAGAACACTGAAGCTTTCTTT. It specifies CASSRRGTENTEAFF.

The rearrangement uses TRBV28 and TRBJ1-6, with a tentative D call TRBD1 (6 bases). V lost 5 bases, J lost 9 bases, and 17 bases lay in between. Germline V gives CDR1 MDHEN, CDR2 SYDVKM. CDR3 length equals 15 residues. In DNA, the CDR3 is TGTGCCAGCAGTCCCCCCAGGGGCGGCTTTTCACCCCTCCACTTT. This translates into CASSPPRGGFSPLHF.

This clone has just a few counts. The genes are TRBV10-3 and TRBJ2-7; D remains unclear. Trimming left V 8 bases short and J 4 bases short, with 15 bases between. Germline loops: CDR1 ENHRY, CDR2 SYGVKD. This CDR3 spans 13 amino acids. CDR3 sequence: CAISPYTEYEQYF. CDR3 coding DNA: TGTGCCATCTCCCCTTATACAGAATACGAGCAGTACTTC.

This sequence joins TRBV4-3 and TRBJ1-2; 8 positions match TRBD1. V lost 2 bases to trimming and J lost 6 bases; unmatched junction nucleotides: 5. The CDR3 sequence is 14 residues long. Germline CDR1 LGHNA, CDR2 YSLEER. The CDR3 nucleotides are TGCGCCAGCAGCCAAAGGACAGGGAAGGATGGCTACACCTTC. Translating it yields CASSQRTGKDGYTF.

There are a few counts of this clone. The chain recombines TRBV4-3 with TRBJ2-7; D is ambiguous. From germline, CDR1 is LGHNA and CDR2 YSLEER. This CDR3 comprises 15 residues. V was clipped by 4 bases and J by 0 bases, with 13 bases between them. The CDR3 nucleotides read TGCGCCAGCAGCCTTCGAGCCCCTAGCTCCTACGAGCAGTACTTC. The encoded protein is CASSLRAPSSYEQYF.

The CDR3 DNA sequence: TGTGCCAGCAGTTATAGAGACGGAGCCTACGAGCAGTACTTC. Translation: CASSYRDGAYEQYF. The chain recombines TRBV27 with TRBJ2-7, with D hard to call. Trimming took 4 bases from V and 2 from J, leaving 12 bases between them. CDR1 and CDR2 (germline): MNHEY, SMNVEV (reference sequence). The CDR3 is 14 residues long.

V usage is TRBV10-1 and J usage is TRBJ2-6, with D possibly matching TRBD2 (6 bases). The CDR3 is 14 amino acids. The ends were cut back, 10 bases at V and 0 bases at J, with 10 bases in the middle. CDR1 and CDR2 (germline): WNHNN, SYGVQD (reference sequence). CDR3 protein: CANFGGSGANVLTF. CDR3 nucleotides: TGCGCCAACTTCGGGGGCTCTGGGGCCAACGTCCTGACTTTC.

The rearrangement links TRBV28 to TRBJ1-5, with 9 nucleotides matching TRBD1. The CDR3 has 16 residues. Germline V gene lookup returns CDR1 MDHEN and CDR2 SYDVKM. J was trimmed by 1 base and V by 6 bases; bases with no gene match: 7. The DNA of the CDR3 is TGTGCCAGCAGAATCACGGGGACAGGGAGCAATCAGCCCCAGCATTTT. It translates to CASRITGTGSNQPQHF. Filled out from reference TRBV28 and TRBJ1-5, the complete variable domain reads DVKVTQSSRYLVKRTGEKVFLECVQDMDHENMFWYRQDPGLGLRLIYFSYDVKMKEKGDIPEGYSVSREKKERFSLILESASTNQTSMYLCASRITGTGSNQPQHFGDGTRLSIL.

V gene TRBV4-3 combines with J gene TRBJ1-2; no clear D. This CDR3 comprises 13 residues. Between the trimmed V and J ends, which lost 0 bases and 8 bases, there was a span of 10 bases. The germline CDR1 and CDR2 sequences are LGHNA and YSLEER. DNA of the CDR3: TGCGCCAGCAGCCAAGAGCGTGCGGAGGGCTACACCTTC. It codes for CASSQERAEGYTF.